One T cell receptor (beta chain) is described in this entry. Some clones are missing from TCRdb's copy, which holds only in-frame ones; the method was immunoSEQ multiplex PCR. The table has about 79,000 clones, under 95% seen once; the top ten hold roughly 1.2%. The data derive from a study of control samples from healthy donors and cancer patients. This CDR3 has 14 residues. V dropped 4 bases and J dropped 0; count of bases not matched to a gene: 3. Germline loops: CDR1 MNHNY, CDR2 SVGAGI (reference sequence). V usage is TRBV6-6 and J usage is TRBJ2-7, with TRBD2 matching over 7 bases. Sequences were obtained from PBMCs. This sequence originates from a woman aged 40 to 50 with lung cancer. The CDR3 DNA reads TGTGCCAGCAGTTGGGGGGGGAGCTCCTACGAGCAGTACTTC. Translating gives CASSWGGSSYEQYF.